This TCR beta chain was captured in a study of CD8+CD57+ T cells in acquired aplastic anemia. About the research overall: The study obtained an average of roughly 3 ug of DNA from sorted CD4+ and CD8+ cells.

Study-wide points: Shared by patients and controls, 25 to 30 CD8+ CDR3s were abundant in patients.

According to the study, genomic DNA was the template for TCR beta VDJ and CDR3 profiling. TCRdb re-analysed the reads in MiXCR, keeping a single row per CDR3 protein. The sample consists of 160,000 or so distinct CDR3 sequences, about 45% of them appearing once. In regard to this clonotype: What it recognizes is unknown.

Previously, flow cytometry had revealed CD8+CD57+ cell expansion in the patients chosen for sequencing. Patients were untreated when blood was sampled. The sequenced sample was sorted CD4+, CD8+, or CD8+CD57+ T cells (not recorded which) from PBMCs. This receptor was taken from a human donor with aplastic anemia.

CDR3 in amino acids: CASSPPRGRSYGYTF. The DNA of the CDR3 is TGTGCCAGCAGCCCTCCCAGGGGGCGCTCCTATGGCTACACCTTC. The J gene is TRBJ1-2, the V gene TRBV7-2, with TRBD1 identical over 8 bases. The CDR3 consists of 15 residues. Germline V gives CDR1 SGHTA, CDR2 FQGNSA. V lost 5 bases, J lost 4 bases, and 9 bases stayed unmatched.